This T cell receptor beta chain was recorded in a study of T cells after yellow fever vaccination. Study details: Fractions containing few cells were prepared with SMART-Seq v4 Ultra Low Input.

Overall study results and limits: Weaker overall was a secondary response that nonetheless peaked faster, on day 5 versus 15.

Germline values: CDR1 KGHSH, CDR2 LQKENI. CDR3 length: 15 amino acids. The germline V and J ends were trimmed by 2 bases and 4 bases, with 14 bases remaining between them. TCRdb re-derived calls from the 5' RACE reads in MiXCR, one entry per CDR3 protein. The table has 25,000 or so distinct CDR3 sequences, approximately 4.9% seen once. There are many counts of this clonotype. The specimen was PBMCs, either bulk or a sorted T-cell subset (CD4+, CD8+, memory, or dextramer-sorted; not recorded which), collected on the day of the yellow fever booster vaccination. The chain joins TRBV18 to TRBJ1-1; D is unclear. This clonotype originated in a man aged 18 to 35 who received the YFV17D yellow fever vaccine. The CDR3 reads CASSPLGNFGTEAFF. The DNA for the CDR3 is TGTGCCAGCTCACCATTGGGTAATTTCGGCACTGAAGCTTTCTTT.